This T cell receptor (beta chain) comes out of a study of CD8+ T cells in alopecia areata. Looking at the study overall: Among treated patients, oral tofacitinib was administered at 5 to 10 mg twice daily. Tofacitinib ran for 6 to 18 months before 6 months off drug.

Peripheral blood samples and lesional scalp punch biopsies were obtained from alopecia areata patients. Researchers picked out CD4+ and CD8+ T cells from PBMCs by sorting. CDR1 SGHDN and CDR2 FVKESK come from the germline V gene. This CDR3 is 14 amino acids long. Losses at the gene ends were 3 bases for V and 3 bases for J; bases not matched to a gene: 0. Following extraction, RNA underwent reverse transcription to cDNA, which served as the sequencing template. Profiled with immunoSEQ multiplex PCR; TCRdb holds only in-frame clones, not every one. The sample carries fewer than 200,000 clones, just over 65% recorded once.

The rearrangement joins TRBV14 to TRBJ2-7; 12 bases fit TRBD2. The receptor was isolated from a human donor with alopecia areata. Here the sequenced sample was CD8+ T cells sorted from blood, taken at week 0. The CDR3 DNA reads TGTGCCAGCAGCCAGACTAGCGGGGGCTACGAGCAGTACTTC. It encodes CASSQTSGGYEQYF.